Listed here are 4 T cell receptor beta chains from one sample, sequenced in a study of T-cell reconstitution after alpha-beta-depleted transplantation in children. The TCRbeta library incorporated unique molecular identifiers. TCRdb redid the calling of the PCR reads with MiXCR, one entry per CDR3 protein. The sample has some 490,000 distinct CDR3 sequences, 12% seen once. Sequences were derived from PBMCs from the stem cell graft donor, sampled from the stem cell graft. All receptors derive from a human donor who donated a stem cell graft to a child with combined immunodeficiency.

The V call is TRBV13, the J call TRBJ2-7; possible D gene TRBD2, 6 bases. This CDR3 is built from 17 residues. The germline V gene encodes CDR1 PRHDT and CDR2 FYEKMQ (reference sequence). The V end was cut by 2 bases, the J end by 0 bases, with 17 bases between. The CDR3: CASSLSSGDLSSYEQYF. The CDR3 DNA follows: TGTGCCAGCAGCTTAAGTTCGGGGGATCTTAGCTCCTACGAGCAGTACTTC.

The V call is TRBV12-3 or TRBV12-4, the J call TRBJ2-7; D is perhaps TRBD2 (5 bases). V gave up 8 bases and J gave up 6 bases, with 14 bases separating them. This CDR3 region has 12 residues. CDR3 DNA: TGTGCCAGCTCACCCGCGGGCGGCGAGCAGTACTTC. Amino acids: CASSPAGGEQYF.

There are a few counts of this clonotype. The gene calls are TRBV12-3 or TRBV12-4 and TRBJ1-2; D is perhaps TRBD1 (5 bases). With 3 bases removed from V and 2 bases from J, the gap between germline ends came to 10 bases. CDR3 length: 14 amino acids. The CDR3 DNA follows: TGTGCCAGCAGTTTTGGAGCAGGGAACTATGGCTACACCTTC. It encodes CASSFGAGNYGYTF.

This clonotype appeared a few times. This sequence joins TRBV11-2 and TRBJ1-2, with 11 bases matching TRBD1. Germline values: CDR1 SGHAT, CDR2 FQNNGV. Trimming took 5 bases from V and 0 from J; bases not matched to a gene: 11. This CDR3 region has 18 residues. The CDR3 nucleotides are TGTGCCAGCAGCCTCGGTCCGGGACAGGGGGGAGCTAACTATGGCTACACCTTC. Protein sequence: CASSLGPGQGGANYGYTF.